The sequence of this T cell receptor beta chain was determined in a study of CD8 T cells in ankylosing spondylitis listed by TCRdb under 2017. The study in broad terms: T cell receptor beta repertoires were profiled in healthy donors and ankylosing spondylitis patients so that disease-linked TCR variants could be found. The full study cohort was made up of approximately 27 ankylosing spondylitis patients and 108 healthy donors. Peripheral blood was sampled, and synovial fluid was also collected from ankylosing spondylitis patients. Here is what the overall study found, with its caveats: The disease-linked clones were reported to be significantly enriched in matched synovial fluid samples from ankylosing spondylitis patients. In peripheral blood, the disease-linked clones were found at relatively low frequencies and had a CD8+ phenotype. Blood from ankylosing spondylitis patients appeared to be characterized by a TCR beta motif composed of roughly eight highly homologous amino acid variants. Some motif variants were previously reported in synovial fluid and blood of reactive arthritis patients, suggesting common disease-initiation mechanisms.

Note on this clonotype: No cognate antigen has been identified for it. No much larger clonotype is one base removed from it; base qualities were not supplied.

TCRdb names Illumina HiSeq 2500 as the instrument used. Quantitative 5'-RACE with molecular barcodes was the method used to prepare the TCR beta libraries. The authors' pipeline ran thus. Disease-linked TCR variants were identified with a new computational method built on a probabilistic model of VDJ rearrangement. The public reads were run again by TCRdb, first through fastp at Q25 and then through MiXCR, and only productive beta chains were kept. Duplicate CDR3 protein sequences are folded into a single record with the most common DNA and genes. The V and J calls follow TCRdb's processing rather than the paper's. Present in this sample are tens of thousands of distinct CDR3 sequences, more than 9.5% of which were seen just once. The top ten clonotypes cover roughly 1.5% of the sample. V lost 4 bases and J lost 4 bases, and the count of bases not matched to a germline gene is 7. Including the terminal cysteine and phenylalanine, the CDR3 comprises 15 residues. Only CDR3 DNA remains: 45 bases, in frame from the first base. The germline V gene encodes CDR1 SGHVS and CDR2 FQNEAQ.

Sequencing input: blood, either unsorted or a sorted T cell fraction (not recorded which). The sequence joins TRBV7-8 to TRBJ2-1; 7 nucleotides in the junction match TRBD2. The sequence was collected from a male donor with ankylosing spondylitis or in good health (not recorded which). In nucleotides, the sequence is TGTGCCAGCAGCTCCCTGACTAGCAGTTACAATGAGCAGTTCTTC. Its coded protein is CASSSLTSSYNEQFF.